A selection of T cell receptor beta chains follows, all from one sample in a study of beta chain features in type 1 diabetes. Measured with immunoSEQ multiplex PCR; TCRdb has only the in-frame clones, and not every one. This table has 390,000 or so clones, around 13% appearing once. Sample: naive CD4+ T cells from blood. These receptors came from a man aged 30-40 years in good health. Both conserved end residues are part of each CDR3. A D gene is named only where the DNA matches it firmly. Clone sizes are given selectively: once, few, many, or a class where the clone is expanded.

CDR3nt: TGTGCCAGCAGCATAGACACCCCAGGGGCCAAAAACATTCAGTACTTC; CDR3aa: CASSIDTPGAKNIQYF; j_gene: TRBJ2-4; abundance: .; d_gene: .; v_gene: TRBV21-1
CDR3nt: TGTGCCAGCAGCCAAGCCACAGCTGGGGCCAACGTCCTGACTTTC; CDR3aa: CASSQATAGANVLTF; j_gene: TRBJ2-6; abundance: few; d_gene: .; v_gene: TRBV4-2
CDR3nt: TGTGCCAGCAGCTTATTGGGACAGAGGGAGACCCAGTACTTC; CDR3aa: CASSLLGQRETQYF; j_gene: TRBJ2-5; abundance: few; d_gene: TRBD1; v_gene: TRBV7-2
CDR3nt: TGTGCCAGCAGCGTAGCGGGACTAGCGGGGGGGCCCGGTGAGCAGTTCTTC; CDR3aa: CASSVAGLAGGPGEQFF; j_gene: TRBJ2-1; abundance: .; d_gene: TRBD2; v_gene: TRBV9
CDR3nt: TGTGCCAGCAGACTATCCGACAGGGAGGGGTTTGGCTACACCTTC; CDR3aa: CASRLSDREGFGYTF; j_gene: TRBJ1-2; abundance: .; d_gene: TRBD1; v_gene: TRBV7-9
CDR3nt: TGTGCCAGCAACGGGGACTTCTACAATGAGCAGTTCTTC; CDR3aa: CASNGDFYNEQFF; j_gene: TRBJ2-1; abundance: few; d_gene: .; v_gene: TRBV11-2
CDR3nt: TGTGCCTGGATTTCACCACAGAGGACCATCGAGACCCAGTACTTC; CDR3aa: CAWISPQRTIETQYF; j_gene: TRBJ2-5; abundance: .; d_gene: .; v_gene: TRBV30
CDR3nt: TGTGCCTGGAGTGTCACGAGGGGGAACACTGAAGCTTTCTTT; CDR3aa: CAWSVTRGNTEAFF; j_gene: TRBJ1-1; abundance: few; d_gene: .; v_gene: TRBV30
CDR3nt: TGTGCCAGCAGAGGCCCCACCGGGGTAGTAGCTCAAAAGTTCTTC; CDR3aa: CASRGPTGVVAQKFF; j_gene: TRBJ2-1; abundance: .; d_gene: .; v_gene: TRBV6-1
CDR3nt: TGTGCCAGCAGCGTCGACCTTCGCGCTGAAGCTTTCTTT; CDR3aa: CASSVDLRAEAFF; j_gene: TRBJ1-1; abundance: few; d_gene: .; v_gene: TRBV9
CDR3nt: TGTGCCAGCAGTAACGGGCCTCCCATCTTCTACGAGCAGTACTTC; CDR3aa: CASSNGPPIFYEQYF; j_gene: TRBJ2-7; abundance: .; d_gene: .; v_gene: TRBV6-5
CDR3nt: TGTGCCAGCAGCGGCCGGGACCTAAACACAGATACGCAGTATTTT; CDR3aa: CASSGRDLNTDTQYF; j_gene: TRBJ2-3; abundance: few; d_gene: .; v_gene: TRBV9
CDR3nt: TGCAGCGTTCATGGGAGGAGCTCCTACGAGCAGTACTTC; CDR3aa: CSVHGRSSYEQYF; j_gene: TRBJ2-7; abundance: .; d_gene: .; v_gene: TRBV29-1
CDR3nt: TGCGCCAGCAATAGAGGTCCACCCCTCCACTTT; CDR3aa: CASNRGPPLHF; j_gene: TRBJ1-6; abundance: .; d_gene: .; v_gene: TRBV10-1
CDR3nt: TGTGCCAGCAGCCTGCAGAGTGAGCAGTTCTTC; CDR3aa: CASSLQSEQFF; j_gene: TRBJ2-1; abundance: few; d_gene: .; v_gene: TRBV9
CDR3nt: TGTGCCAGCAGTTACGAAAGGGGGCTGGGTGAAGCTTTCTTT; CDR3aa: CASSYERGLGEAFF; j_gene: TRBJ1-1; abundance: .; d_gene: TRBD1; v_gene: TRBV6-5
CDR3nt: TGTGCCAGCGCGCCTTTGGGCTACGAGCAGTACTTC; CDR3aa: CASAPLGYEQYF; j_gene: TRBJ2-7; abundance: .; d_gene: .; v_gene: TRBV18
CDR3nt: TGTGCCTACCTGAGCCGGACTGAAGCTTTCTTT; CDR3aa: CAYLSRTEAFF; j_gene: TRBJ1-1; abundance: few; d_gene: .; v_gene: TRBV30
CDR3nt: TGCGCCACCACTACAGGCGGCGAAGAGACCCAGTACTTC; CDR3aa: CATTTGGEETQYF; j_gene: TRBJ2-5; abundance: .; d_gene: .; v_gene: TRBV5-1
CDR3nt: TGCGCCAGCAGCTTAGGGGGGGCAGCCTCCCAAGAGACCCAGTACTTC; CDR3aa: CASSLGGAASQETQYF; j_gene: TRBJ2-5; abundance: few; d_gene: .; v_gene: TRBV5-1
CDR3nt: TGTGCCTGGAGCCAAGGCCCTGAAGCTTTCTTT; CDR3aa: CAWSQGPEAFF; j_gene: TRBJ1-1; abundance: .; d_gene: .; v_gene: TRBV30
CDR3nt: TGTGCCAGCAGCTTAGATGAACTGCTACAGAGCTCCTACGAGCAGTACTTC; CDR3aa: CASSLDELLQSSYEQYF; j_gene: TRBJ2-7; abundance: few; d_gene: .; v_gene: TRBV7-9
CDR3nt: TGTGCCACCAGCAGAGATAGGGCCTCTGGGGCCAACGTCCTGACTTTC; CDR3aa: CATSRDRASGANVLTF; j_gene: TRBJ2-6; abundance: .; d_gene: .; v_gene: TRBV15
CDR3nt: TGCGCCAGCAGCGCCGCCGGAGCGAACACCGGGGAGCTGTTTTTT; CDR3aa: CASSAAGANTGELFF; j_gene: TRBJ2-2; abundance: .; d_gene: .; v_gene: TRBV5-1
CDR3nt: TGTGCCAGCAGTCCTCAGAATGAGCAGTTCTTC; CDR3aa: CASSPQNEQFF; j_gene: TRBJ2-1; abundance: many; d_gene: .; v_gene: TRBV7-9
CDR3nt: TGTGCCAGCAGCGCGGACAGCTCCTACGAGCAGTACTTC; CDR3aa: CASSADSSYEQYF; j_gene: TRBJ2-7; abundance: .; d_gene: .; v_gene: TRBV9
CDR3nt: TGTGCCAGCAGTTGGTCGCGTGGGGATTCACCCCTCCACTTT; CDR3aa: CASSWSRGDSPLHF; j_gene: TRBJ1-6; abundance: few; d_gene: .; v_gene: TRBV27
CDR3nt: TGCGCCAGCAGCGGGGGGGACGCCCGCTACGAGCAGTACTTC; CDR3aa: CASSGGDARYEQYF; j_gene: TRBJ2-7; abundance: few; d_gene: TRBD2; v_gene: TRBV5-1
CDR3nt: TGTGCTAGTGGTTTCGGCGCGGGAAGGAACACCGGGGAGCTGTTTTTT; CDR3aa: CASGFGAGRNTGELFF; j_gene: TRBJ2-2; abundance: few; d_gene: .; v_gene: TRBV12-5